These 23 T cell receptor beta chains share one sample of origin, sequenced in a study of T-cell memory formation after mild COVID-19. TCRdb passed the 5' RACE reads through MiXCR, listing each CDR3 protein once. The sample shows 350,000 to 450,000 distinct CDR3 sequences, 25% to 30% of them seen only once. Sample: PBMCs or a T cell subset sorted from them (not recorded which). The receptors derive from an adult woman who had mild COVID-19 (a few samples of this study predate the infection). Cell type and time point are not known.

This clonotype was seen only a few times. This chain joins TRBV6-5 and TRBJ2-7; 11 bases map to TRBD1. The junction had 4 bases not matched to a gene; V was cut back by 6 bases and J by 6 bases. The CDR3 has 13 amino acids. Germline V CDR1 and CDR2: MNHEY, SVGAGI. The CDR3 here is CASRDRGPGEQYF. The DNA for the CDR3 is TGTGCCAGCAGGGACAGGGGGCCGGGCGAGCAGTACTTC.

This clonotype was picked up a small number of times. The chain is built from TRBV2 and TRBJ2-1; a possible D gene is TRBD2 (5 bases). V shed 6 bases and J shed 0 bases, with 12 bases lying between them. Germline V gene sequence: CDR1 SNHLY, CDR2 FYNNEI. The CDR3 loop spans 15 amino acids. DNA of the CDR3: TGTGCCAGCAGAGACGGGGAACCCTCCTACAATGAGCAGTTCTTC. As protein: CASRDGEPSYNEQFF.

This chain links TRBV5-1 with TRBJ1-1; tentatively, D is TRBD1 (5 bases). V lost 1 base to trimming and J lost 3 bases, with 10 bases between them. Germline CDR1 is SGHRS and CDR2 is YFSETQ. The CDR3 extends over 14 amino acids. The CDR3 is CASSLTQGDTEAFF. DNA of the CDR3: TGCGCCAGCAGCTTGACCCAGGGCGACACTGAAGCTTTCTTT.

The chain uses TRBV6-5 and TRBJ2-3; 7 bases match TRBD2. Per the germline V gene, CDR1 is MNHEY and CDR2 is SVGAGI. The CDR3 extends over 16 amino acids. Unmatched junction bases numbered 9, after V lost 6 bases and J lost 0 bases. The CDR3 protein is CASSLTSVPSTDTQYF. The CDR3 coding sequence is TGTGCCAGCAGCCTCACTAGCGTCCCTAGCACAGATACGCAGTATTTT.

The chain links TRBV7-9 to TRBJ2-3; TRBD2 aligns across 8 bases. CDR1 SEHNR and CDR2 FQNEAQ come from the germline V gene (reference sequence). The CDR3 loop spans 15 amino acids. V shed 3 bases and J 1 base; nucleotides not matched to a gene: 3. The CDR3 DNA reads TGTGCCAGCAGCTTTCCACTAGCGGGCACAGATACGCAGTATTTT. As protein: CASSFPLAGTDTQYF.

This chain joins TRBV5-1 and TRBJ1-1, with D maybe TRBD1 (6 bases). The CDR3 sequence is 14 residues long. CDR1 SGHRS and CDR2 YFSETQ come from the germline V gene. Trimming left V 2 bases short and J 2 bases short, with 10 bases between. CDR3 DNA sequence: TGCGCCAGCAGCTTAACAGGGACAAACACTGAAGCTTTCTTT. As protein: CASSLTGTNTEAFF.

The chain carries TRBV29-1 and TRBJ1-1; no definite D call. V shed 2 bases and J shed 0 bases, with 13 bases lying between them. The V gene's germline CDR1 is SQVTM and CDR2 ANQGSEA. CDR3 length equals 15 residues. The CDR3: CSVELDGVMNTEAFF. The CDR3 nucleotides read TGCAGCGTTGAATTAGACGGAGTCATGAACACTGAAGCTTTCTTT.

This chain uses TRBV5-6 with TRBJ2-1, with unresolved D. The CDR3 extends over 12 amino acids. Trimming pared 3 bases from V and 5 bases from J, leaving 6 bases between. Germline V gene data show CDR1 as SGHDT and CDR2 as YYEEEE. The CDR3, as DNA: TGTGCCAGCAGCTGGCTTAACAATGAGCAGTTCTTC. It yields the protein CASSWLNNEQFF.

Notes on this clonotype: The junction departs from germline at one end; a sequencing error may be responsible. The rearrangement joins TRBV5-1 to TRBJ1-6; tentatively, D is TRBD1 (6 bases). In germline, CDR1 is SGHRS, CDR2 YFSETQ. The CDR3 has 15 amino acids. CDR3 sequence (DNA): TGCGCCAGCAGCCACCTTGGGGACACAAATTCACCCCTCCAATTT. Amino acid sequence: CASSHLGDTNSPLQF.

This clonotype appeared once. The chain has TRBV29-1 and TRBJ2-2; 7 bases agree with TRBD1. The CDR3 consists of 17 residues. V was pared by 2 bases and J by 3 bases, with 12 bases of the junction left unmatched. Germline CDR1 reads SQVTM; CDR2 reads ANQGSEA. CDR3 nucleotide sequence: TGCAGCGTTGAATCACCTCCGGGACAGCCTGACACCGGGGAGCTGTTTTTT. Amino acid sequence: CSVESPPGQPDTGELFF.

This chain joins TRBV6-2 or TRBV6-3 and TRBJ2-1; the D gene is possibly TRBD1 (6 bases). The ends were cut back, 0 bases at V and 4 bases at J, with 16 bases in the middle. The CDR3 is 17 residues long. CDR1 is MNHEY and CDR2 is SVGEGT in the germline V gene. CDR3 amino acids: CASSYSGQGLLYNEQFF. The CDR3 nucleotides read TGTGCCAGCAGTTACTCGGGGCAGGGGTTACTTTACAATGAGCAGTTCTTC.

The chain links TRBV7-9 to TRBJ2-1, with a tentative D call TRBD1 (5 bases). The length of the CDR3 is 15 residues. Per germline, CDR1 SEHNR and CDR2 FQNEAQ (reference sequence). V was cut by 2 bases and J by 1 base, with 9 bases left in between. CDR3 region: CASSLLGVSYNEQFF. For the CDR3, the DNA is TGTGCCAGCAGCTTACTAGGGGTATCCTACAATGAGCAGTTCTTC.

In its sample, this clonotype ranks as medium-sized. The chain has TRBV5-1 and TRBJ2-6, with D uncertain. CDR1 is SGHRS and CDR2 is YFSETQ in the germline V gene. This CDR3 comprises 17 residues. The V and J ends lost 5 bases and 1 base respectively, with 16 bases between them. The CDR3 nucleotides read TGCGCCAGCAGTTTCCCGACCCAGCTATCTGGGGCCAACGTCCTGACTTTC. Translated: CASSFPTQLSGANVLTF. Full variable domain (missing parts from reference TRBV5-1 and TRBJ2-6): KAGVTQTPRYLIKTRGQQVTLSCSPISGHRSVSWYQQTPGQGLQFLFEYFSETQRNKGNFPGRFSGRQFSNSRSEMNVSTLELGDSALYLCASSFPTQLSGANVLTFGAGSRLTVL.

This sequence joins TRBV9 and TRBJ2-5; D is possibly TRBD1 (5 bases). Germline values: CDR1 SGDLS, CDR2 YYNGEE. The CDR3 contains 14 residues. Trimming stripped 2 bases from V and 5 bases from J, with 13 bases between. The CDR3 DNA reads as TGTGCCAGCAGCGTCACGATCGCAGGGGAGACCCAGTACTTC. It codes for CASSVTIAGETQYF.

This clonotype was seen more than once but under ten times. The chain couples TRBV9 to TRBJ1-2, with unresolved D. From germline, CDR1 is SGDLS and CDR2 YYNGEE. This CDR3 comprises 15 residues. V lost 2 bases to trimming and J lost 6 bases, with 17 bases between them. As DNA, the CDR3 is TGTGCCAGCAGCGTCACGTCGTCGTTGGGTCATGGCTACACCTTC. Encoded protein: CASSVTSSLGHGYTF.

This clonotype came up a few times. The chain combines TRBV6-5 with TRBJ1-2; a possible D gene is TRBD1 (5 bases). Germline-derived CDR1 and CDR2 are MNHEY and SVGAGI. Deletions cut 6 bases from V and 6 bases from J, with 17 bases between. The CDR3 contains 14 residues. The CDR3 sequence is CASSPMGGRDGYTF. The CDR3 nucleotides are TGTGCCAGCAGCCCCATGGGGGGTCGCGATGGCTACACCTTC.

V usage is TRBV9 and J usage is TRBJ2-7; 7 nucleotides match TRBD1. The CDR3 covers 19 residues. Germline V CDR1 and CDR2: SGDLS, YYNGEE. Unmatched junction bases numbered 15, after V lost 0 bases and J lost 0 bases. The CDR3 bases are TGTGCCAGCAGCGTAGGGGCGGACAGGCCCTACACAAGCTCCTACGAGCAGTACTTC. Protein sequence: CASSVGADRPYTSSYEQYF.

This clonotype was counted a few times. The chain links TRBV7-2 to TRBJ2-1; 7 nucleotides match TRBD1. This CDR3 is built from 13 residues. Germline V lookup: CDR1 SGHTA, CDR2 FQGNSA. V gave up 9 bases and J gave up 6 bases; unmatched junction bases: 8. This CDR3 reads CARKQQGSNEQFF. CDR3 bases: TGTGCCAGAAAACAACAGGGGAGCAATGAGCAGTTCTTC.

J is TRBJ1-2 and V is TRBV12-3 or TRBV12-4; D might be TRBD1 (6 bases). Deletions cut 6 bases from V and 5 bases from J, with 19 bases between. This CDR3 spans 15 amino acids. The DNA of the CDR3 is TGTGCCAGCAGGGAACAGGGTAGTATGGCATATGGCTACACCTTC. Translating it yields CASREQGSMAYGYTF.

This clonotype occurred a few times. This rearrangement joins TRBV7-9 to TRBJ2-2; 13 bases fit TRBD2. Germline V CDR1 and CDR2: SEHNR, FQNEAQ (reference sequence). With 4 bases clipped from V and 3 bases from J, the junction kept 5 bases outside the gene matches. This CDR3 has 17 amino acids. The CDR3 loop is CASSWTSGRGDTGELFF. Written as DNA, the CDR3 is TGTGCCAGCAGCTGGACTAGCGGGAGAGGGGACACCGGGGAGCTGTTTTTT.

This chain joins TRBV12-3 or TRBV12-4 and TRBJ1-6; D gene uncertain. Trimming cost V 4 bases and J 9 bases, with 19 bases left between them. This CDR3 has 16 residues. The CDR3 nucleotides are TGTGCCAGCAGTTACGGTCGACACCCTCTGGCTTCACCCCTCCACTTT. The encoded protein is CASSYGRHPLASPLHF.

The gene calls are TRBV3-1 and TRBJ2-2; TRBD2 aligns across 7 bases. This CDR3 spans 16 amino acids. V shed 1 base, J shed 6 bases, and the junction held 8 bases outside the gene matches. The germline CDR1 and CDR2 sequences are LGHDT and YNNKEL (reference sequence). The CDR3 DNA reads as TGTGCCAGCAGCCAAGTTTTGGGGACTACCTCCGGGGAGCTGTTTTTT. Its translation: CASSQVLGTTSGELFF.

This clonotype appeared a few times. The chain joins TRBV7-9 to TRBJ1-4; weak D call: TRBD1 (6 bases). The CDR3 extends over 15 amino acids. Looked up from germline, CDR1 is SEHNR and CDR2 is FQNEAQ (reference sequence). V dropped 5 bases and J dropped 5 bases, with 15 bases sitting between them. The CDR3 is CASSTTRDTNEKLFF. The CDR3 DNA reads as TGTGCCAGCAGCACCACACGGGACACCAATGAAAAACTGTTTTTT.